This T cell receptor (beta chain) stems from a study of regulatory T cells in long-lasting Graves disease. Germline CDR1 MNHGY, CDR2 SVAAGI. Trimming left V 3 bases short and J 3 bases short, with 12 bases between. The CDR3 runs to 14 residues. Building of the TCR beta libraries involved iRepertoire HTBI primers and Arm-PCR of CDR3 regions. TCRdb re-derived calls from the multiplex PCR reads in MiXCR, one entry per CDR3 protein. The sample carries over 350,000 distinct CDR3 sequences, around 21% recorded once. Specified time point: persistent/refractory GD, antithyroid drugs over 5 years with positive TRAb. RNA isolated from PBMCs was used to make the TCR library. The EDTA tubes were filled with around 9.2 milliliters of drawn peripheral blood. This clonotype was counted ten times or more.

The source was peripheral blood mononuclear cells (PBMCs), collected when the disease was refractory, from a patient treated with antithyroid drugs. This rearrangement joins TRBV6-9 to TRBJ2-7, with D perhaps matching TRBD2 (6 bases). This receptor was obtained from a female donor with Graves disease. The CDR3 loop is CASSYREDYYEQYF. CDR3 nucleotides: TGTGCCAGCAGTTACCGTGAGGACTACTACGAGCAGTACTTC.